This TCR beta chain emerged from a study of T cell changes during pregnancy in multiple sclerosis. TCRdb's copy holds only in-frame clones and misses some; the assay was immunoSEQ multiplex PCR. The sample consists of about 48,000 clones, 80% to 95% of them appearing once. V shed 1 base and J 4 bases; nucleotides not matched to a gene: 3. This CDR3 has 15 residues. Germline V lookup: CDR1 SGHTA, CDR2 FQGNSA. This specimen was CD4+ T cells from peripheral blood mononuclear cells, taken in the second trimester of pregnancy. The V gene is TRBV7-2, the J gene TRBJ2-7, with 11 bases aligning to TRBD2. The TCR comes from a female donor in good health, enrolled as a control in a pregnancy study. CDR3 loop: CASSLVLAGGYEQYF. The DNA of the CDR3 is TGTGCCAGCAGCTTAGTGCTAGCGGGGGGTTACGAGCAGTACTTC.